Each of the 24 T cell receptor beta chains below was sequenced from the same sample in a study of T cells after yellow fever vaccination (dated by TCRdb to between 2019 and 2020). The library was prepared using 5' RACE. Data came from an Illumina NovaSeq 6000. The public reads were reanalyzed by TCRdb: fastp trimming at Q25, MiXCR alignment, in-frame beta chains only. Each CDR3 protein appears once, grouped with its most common genes and DNA. Across this sample there are some 300,000 distinct CDR3 sequences, with around 4% seen only once. The ten top clones hold around 20% of the sample. This specimen's treatment or condition label, per the study, means: live attenuated yellow fever vaccine strain. Sequenced here: PBMCs, sampled on the day of the yellow fever booster vaccination. The receptors were gathered from a man in his late teens or twenties who received the YFV17D yellow fever vaccine.

This clonotype occurred many times. The chain recombines TRBV20-1 with TRBJ1-1, with D uncertain. The V gene lost 3 bases and the J gene lost 1 base, with 6 bases spanning the gap. CDR3 length: 12 residues. Germline assignment: CDR1 DFQATT and CDR2 SNEGSKA (reference sequence). CDR3 bases: TGCAGTGCTAGGAGAAAGAACACTGAAGCTTTCTTT. It yields the protein CSARRKNTEAFF.

This sequence joins TRBV25-1 and TRBJ2-4; 9 bases match TRBD1. This CDR3 has 15 residues. In germline, CDR1 is MGHDK, CDR2 SYGVNS. V lost 6 bases, J lost 2 bases, and 5 bases stayed unmatched. CDR3 DNA: TGTGCCAGCAGCGACGGGACAGGGACCAAAAACATTCAGTACTTC. Its protein is CASSDGTGTKNIQYF.

In its sample, this clonotype was seen many times. The gene calls are TRBV15 and TRBJ1-3; no definite D call. The CDR3 is 14 residues long. Trimming cost V 1 base and J 1 base, with 5 bases left between them. Germline CDR1 and CDR2: LNHNV and YYDKDF (reference sequence). In DNA, the CDR3 is TGTGCCACCAGCAGAGCGAGTTCTGGAAACACCATATATTTT. Its translation: CATSRASSGNTIYF.

At least ten counts were recorded for this clonotype. This rearrangement joins TRBV12-5 to TRBJ1-1; D is perhaps TRBD1 (5 bases). Germline V gene sequence: CDR1 LGHNT, CDR2 FRNRAP. This CDR3 has 13 residues. With 6 bases removed from V and 11 bases from J, the gap between germline ends came to 19 bases. This chain's CDR3 is CASGLQGFLVAFF. DNA of the CDR3: TGTGCTAGTGGCCTCCAGGGTTTTCTGGTCGCTTTCTTT.

This clonotype was counted ten times or more. J is TRBJ2-3 and V is TRBV7-9, with 8 bases fitting TRBD2. J gave up 2 bases and V 5 bases, and 6 bases lay outside the gene matches. The CDR3 is made up of 15 amino acids. The germline CDR1 and CDR2 sequences are SEHNR and FQNEAQ (reference sequence). In DNA, the CDR3 is TGTGCCAGCAGCGCCGGGACTAGTATCACAGATACGCAGTATTTT. Protein sequence: CASSAGTSITDTQYF.

This clonotype was recorded many times. CDR3 region: CASSQRGMAAWNEQYF. The CDR3 DNA follows: TGCGCCAGCAGCCAACGGGGCATGGCGGCTTGGAACGAGCAGTACTTC. J is TRBJ2-7 and V is TRBV4-1, with D perhaps assigned TRBD1 or TRBD2 (5 bases each). The CDR3 has 16 residues. CDR1 is MGHRA, CDR2 YSYEKL, per germline. V lost 2 bases and J 5 bases, leaving 19 bases between the germline ends.

This clonotype has a count of ten or more. The rearrangement joins TRBV5-1 to TRBJ2-3, with TRBD2 matching 12 bases. Germline CDR1 SGHRS, CDR2 YFSETQ. V was pared by 0 bases and J by 0 bases, with 5 bases of the junction left unmatched. The CDR3 is made up of 18 amino acids. CDR3 amino acids: CASSLVTSGGSSTDTQYF. The CDR3 region has the DNA TGCGCCAGCAGCTTGGTGACTAGCGGGGGCTCTAGCACAGATACGCAGTATTTT.

This clonotype showed up just a few times. The chain carries TRBV5-1 and TRBJ1-4; D call uncertain. V dropped 0 bases and J dropped 4 bases, with 7 bases sitting between them. The CDR3 loop spans 14 amino acids. CDR1 and CDR2 from the germline V gene are SGHRS and YFSETQ. CDR3 amino acids: CASSLGTVNEKLFF. The CDR3 region has the DNA TGCGCCAGCAGCTTGGGCACAGTTAATGAAAAACTGTTTTTT.

This clonotype was recorded at least ten times. The rearrangement links TRBV6-6 to TRBJ2-3, with TRBD1 matching 11 bases. The length of the CDR3 is 15 residues. CDR1 MNHNY and CDR2 SVGAGI come from the germline V gene (reference sequence). V trimming: 5 bases; J trimming: 5 bases; junction bases outside the gene matches: 6. This CDR3 reads CASSLWTGGIDTQYF. CDR3 in DNA: TGTGCCAGCAGTCTCTGGACAGGGGGCATAGATACGCAGTATTTT.

The sample holds many counts of this clonotype. DNA of the CDR3: TGCGCCAGCAGCACCCCTCGGGGCGGGGATCTCACCGGGGAGCTGTTTTTT. Protein product: CASSTPRGGDLTGELFF. The genes are TRBV5-1 and TRBJ2-2, with D possibly being TRBD2 (6 bases). Germline lookup yields CDR1 SGHRS and CDR2 YFSETQ. Trimming removed 4 bases from V and 4 bases from J, with 20 bases in between. The CDR3 length is 17 residues.

This clonotype was recorded a few times. The rearrangement uses TRBV12-3 or TRBV12-4 and TRBJ1-3; TRBD1 agrees at 7 bases. The CDR3 has 14 residues. V lost 6 bases to trimming and J lost 0 bases; unmatched junction nucleotides: 2. The CDR3 nucleotides read TGTGCCAGCAGGACAGGGTACTCTGGAAACACCATATATTTT. It is translated as CASRTGYSGNTIYF.

This clonotype was seen repeatedly, ten times or more. The J gene is TRBJ2-5, the V gene TRBV7-6, with 11 bases aligning to TRBD1. The trim removed 5 bases at V and 5 bases at J, leaving 7 bases unmatched. This CDR3 spans 15 amino acids. Germline-derived CDR1 and CDR2 are SGHVS and FNYEAQ. Written as DNA, the CDR3 is TGTGCCAGCAGCACAGCGGGACAGGGGGGCGAGACCCAGTACTTC. This translates into CASSTAGQGGETQYF.

This clonotype was seen a handful of times. The chain uses TRBV30 and TRBJ2-6, with D uncertain. Trimming removed 7 bases from V and 0 bases from J, with 10 bases in between. Germline CDR1 GTSNPN, CDR2 SVGIG (reference sequence). CDR3 length equals 14 residues. CDR3 DNA sequence: TGTGCCTTCGAGCGTGGCTCTGGGGCCAACGTCCTGACTTTC. Residues: CAFERGSGANVLTF.

This clonotype appeared many times. The CDR3 nucleotides read TGTGCCAGCAGCGTATCCGCGGGGGGGCCAGAGACCCAGTACTTC. Residues: CASSVSAGGPETQYF. V is TRBV9 and J is TRBJ2-5, with TRBD2 matching 9 bases. There are 15 residues in the CDR3. The ends lost 1 base at V and 4 bases at J; junction bases unmatched: 5. The V gene's germline CDR1 is SGDLS and CDR2 YYNGEE. The entire variable domain, with the rest obtained from reference TRBV9 and TRBJ2-5, is as follows: DSGVTQTPKHLITATGQRVTLRCSPRSGDLSVYWYQQSLDQGLQFLIQYYNGEERAKGNILERFSAQQFPDLHSELNLSSLELGDSALYFCASSVSAGGPETQYFGPGTRLLVL.

This chain links TRBV5-1 with TRBJ1-4; TRBD1 might be the D (5 bases). The CDR3 is made up of 13 amino acids. V was shortened by 5 bases and J by 6 bases, with 11 bases between the two germline ends. Germline V lookup: CDR1 SGHRS, CDR2 YFSETQ. CDR3 bases: TGCGCCAGCAGGCACAGGCGGGATGAAAAACTGTTTTTT. Translating it yields CASRHRRDEKLFF. Based on the CDR3 plus reference TRBV5-1 and TRBJ1-4, the full variable domain is KAGVTQTPRYLIKTRGQQVTLSCSPISGHRSVSWYQQTPGQGLQFLFEYFSETQRNKGNFPGRFSGRQFSNSRSEMNVSTLELGDSALYLCASRHRRDEKLFFGSGTQLSVL.

This clonotype was recorded many times. This sequence joins TRBV6-1 and TRBJ1-1; D call uncertain. Looked up from germline, CDR1 is MNHNS and CDR2 is SASEGT. The V and J ends lost 6 bases and 1 base respectively, with 12 bases between them. The CDR3 is made up of 14 amino acids. The CDR3 reads CASSPRRENTEAFF. CDR3 DNA: TGTGCCAGCAGCCCTCGGCGGGAGAACACTGAAGCTTTCTTT.

This clonotype was seen ten or more times. The chain carries TRBV7-2 and TRBJ1-6; D possibly corresponds to TRBD1 (5 bases). The CDR3 has 18 residues. V shed 0 bases and J shed 0 bases, with 12 bases lying between them. Germline loops: CDR1 SGHTA, CDR2 FQGNSA. In DNA form, the CDR3 reads TGTGCCAGCAGCTTAGCTCCACAGGCGAGCTCCTATAATTCACCCCTCCACTTT. This codes for CASSLAPQASSYNSPLHF.

This clonotype has a handful of counts. V gene TRBV5-1 combines with J gene TRBJ2-1; the D is unclear. The CDR3 consists of 14 residues. CDR1 SGHRS and CDR2 YFSETQ come from the germline V gene. Trimming shortened V by 3 bases and J by 10 bases, and 17 bases separated the two germline ends. The CDR3 DNA follows: TGCGCCAGCAGCTCGGGCCTTGGTGGTGAGGAGCAGTTCTTC. Encoded protein: CASSSGLGGEEQFF. Combining the CDR3 with reference TRBV5-1 and TRBJ2-1 gives the whole variable domain KAGVTQTPRYLIKTRGQQVTLSCSPISGHRSVSWYQQTPGQGLQFLFEYFSETQRNKGNFPGRFSGRQFSNSRSEMNVSTLELGDSALYLCASSSGLGGEEQFFGPGTRLTVL.

This clonotype was observed a single time. The chain uses TRBV12-5 and TRBJ1-1; perhaps TRBD1 as D (6 bases). The CDR3 loop spans 13 amino acids. Germline V gives CDR1 LGHNT, CDR2 FRNRAP. Trimming pared 3 bases from V and 4 bases from J, leaving 9 bases between. The CDR3: CASGFEGGTEAFF. DNA for the CDR3: TGTGCTAGTGGTTTCGAAGGGGGCACTGAAGCTTTCTTT.

This clonotype was seen more than once but under ten times. The rearrangement uses TRBV12-3 or TRBV12-4 and TRBJ1-4; a possible D gene is TRBD1 (6 bases). Deletions cut 4 bases from V and 5 bases from J, with 14 bases between. The CDR3 is 15 residues long. The CDR3 here is CASSSHRDRNEKLFF. DNA for the CDR3: TGTGCCAGCAGTTCCCACAGGGATAGAAATGAAAAACTGTTTTTT.

In this sample, this clonotype turned up many times. The chain uses TRBV5-1 and TRBJ2-5, with a weak D call TRBD1 (5 bases). Germline CDR1 is SGHRS and CDR2 is YFSETQ. The CDR3 is 13 residues long. Trimming took off 1 base at V and 3 bases at J, with 7 bases between the two ends. The CDR3 sequence is CASSLTGKETQYF. The DNA of the CDR3 is TGCGCCAGCAGCTTGACAGGAAAAGAGACCCAGTACTTC.

This clonotype came up many times. The J gene is TRBJ1-2, the V gene TRBV7-3; TRBD1 matches 7 bases. The CDR3 is 17 amino acids. Trimming at V came to 5 bases and at J to 4 bases, leaving 16 bases not matched to a gene. Germline-derived CDR1 and CDR2 are SGHTA and FQGTGA. CDR3 amino acids: CASSQPSGQPVRYGYTF. In DNA, the CDR3 is TGTGCCAGCAGCCAACCCTCGGGACAGCCAGTCCGCTATGGCTACACCTTC.

The table lists this clonotype with many counts. The chain recombines TRBV6-5 with TRBJ1-1, with 9 positions matching TRBD1. The CDR3 length is 16 residues. CDR1 and CDR2 (germline): MNHEY, SVGAGI. After removal of 5 bases from V and 4 bases from J, the junction contained 11 bases not matched to a gene. In DNA, the CDR3 is TGTGCCAGCAGTCCCAACAGGGGGCGCGGGGGCACTGAAGCTTTCTTT. As protein: CASSPNRGRGGTEAFF.

There are many counts of this clonotype. One end of the junction varies from germline; a read error may be responsible. V gene TRBV6-5 combines with J gene TRBJ1-5; 8 bases map to TRBD1. CDR3 length: 15 amino acids. Germline lookup yields CDR1 MNHEY and CDR2 SVGAGI. CDR3 sequence: CASGYPSGGDQPQHF. CDR3 DNA: TGTGCCAGCGGTTATCCTTCAGGGGGCGATCAGCCCCAGCATTTT.